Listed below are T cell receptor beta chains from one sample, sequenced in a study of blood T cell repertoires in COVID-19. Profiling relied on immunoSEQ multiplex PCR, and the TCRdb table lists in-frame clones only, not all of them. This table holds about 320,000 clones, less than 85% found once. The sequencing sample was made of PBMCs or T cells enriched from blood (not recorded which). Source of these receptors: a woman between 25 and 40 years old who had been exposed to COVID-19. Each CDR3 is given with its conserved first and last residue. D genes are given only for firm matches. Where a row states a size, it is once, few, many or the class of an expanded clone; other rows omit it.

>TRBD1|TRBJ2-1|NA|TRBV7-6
TGTGCCAGCAGCTTAGGGACAGGGGTGTACAATGAGCAGTTCTTC
CASSLGTGVYNEQFF
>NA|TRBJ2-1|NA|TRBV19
TGTGCCTCGCAGGCAATCGGACTCACTAGATCTAATGAGCAGTTCTTC
CASQAIGLTRSNEQFF
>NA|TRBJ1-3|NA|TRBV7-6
TGTGCCAGCAGCTTGAACAGAGATTCTGGAAACACCATATATTTT
CASSLNRDSGNTIYF
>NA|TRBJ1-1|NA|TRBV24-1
TGTGCCACCAGTGATTTAGGGAGGGGGGGAGCTTTCTTT
CATSDLGRGGAFF
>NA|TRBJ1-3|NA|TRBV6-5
TGTGCCAGCAGTCCTAGTGGAAACACCATATATTTT
CASSPSGNTIYF
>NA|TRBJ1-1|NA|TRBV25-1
TGTGCCAGCAGCCTGGGGGGGGAAGCTTTCTTT
CASSLGGEAFF
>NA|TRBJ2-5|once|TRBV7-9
TGTGCCAGCAGCTTAATTTTAGAGTTCGGGCAAGAGACCCAGTACTTC
CASSLILEFGQETQYF
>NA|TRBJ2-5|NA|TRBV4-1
TGCGCCAGCAGCCAGCTTTTAAGCAGGGGAATGGCCCAGTACTTC
CASSQLLSRGMAQYF
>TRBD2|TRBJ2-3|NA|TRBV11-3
TGTGCCAGCAGCTTTCGGGGGGGCCCGCACGGAGATACGCAGTATTTT
CASSFRGGPHGDTQYF
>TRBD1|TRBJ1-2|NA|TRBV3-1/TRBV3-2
TGTGCCAGCAGCCAAGAATCAGGGGGCAGGAACTATGGCTACACCTTC
CASSQESGGRNYGYTF
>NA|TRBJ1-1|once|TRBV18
TGTGCCAGCTCAAGGAAAATGACAGGATCAGTTACTGAAGCTTTCTTT
CASSRKMTGSVTEAFF
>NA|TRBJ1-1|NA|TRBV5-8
TGTGCCAGCAGCCCGAGGGACACTGAAGCTTTCTTT
CASSPRDTEAFF
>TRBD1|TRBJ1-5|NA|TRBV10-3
TGTGCCGTAGCCGGGACAGGAGACCAGCCCCAGCATTTT
CAVAGTGDQPQHF
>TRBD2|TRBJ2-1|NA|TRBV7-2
TGTGCCAGCAGCTTGACAGCGGGGAGTCACAATGAGCAGTTCTTC
CASSLTAGSHNEQFF
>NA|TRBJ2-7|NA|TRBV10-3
TGTGCCATCAGGGGGGGAGAGTACGAGCAGTACTTC
CAIRGGEYEQYF
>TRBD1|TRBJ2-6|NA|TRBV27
TGTGCCAGCAGTTTCATGGACAGGGGAGGGGCCAACGTCCTGACTTTC
CASSFMDRGGANVLTF
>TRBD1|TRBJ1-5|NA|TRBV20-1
TGCAGTGCTAGTGGAGAGACAGGGCGTAATCAGCCCCAGCATTTT
CSASGETGRNQPQHF
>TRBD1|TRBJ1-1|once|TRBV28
TGTGCCAGCAGCCTGACAGGGAAGGAAGCTTTCTTT
CASSLTGKEAFF
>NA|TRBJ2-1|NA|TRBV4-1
TGCGCCAGCAGCCAATCATTTGGTACCAGCTCCTACAATGAGCAGTTCTTC
CASSQSFGTSSYNEQFF
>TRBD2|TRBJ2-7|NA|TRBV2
TGTGCCAGCAGTGAATTAACTAGCGGGAGGAACGAGCAGTACTTC
CASSELTSGRNEQYF
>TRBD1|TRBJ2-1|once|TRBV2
TGTGCCAGCAGCGAAAGAGACAGGGGTCTCTACAATGAGCAGTTCTTC
CASSERDRGLYNEQFF
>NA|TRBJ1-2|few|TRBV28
TGTGCCAGCAGAGCCGGGACTCATGACTATGGCTACACCTTC
CASRAGTHDYGYTF
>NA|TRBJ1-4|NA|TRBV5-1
TGCGCCAGCAGCCCCGATTTGGGGGGGCTTAATGAAAAACTGTTTTTT
CASSPDLGGLNEKLFF
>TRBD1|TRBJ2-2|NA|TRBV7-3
TGTGCCAGCAGCGACCAAGGGGGCGCAGACACCGGGGAGCTGTTTTTT
CASSDQGGADTGELFF
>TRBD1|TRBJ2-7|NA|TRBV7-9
TGTGCCAGCAGCTCCATTTGGGACAGGGGTCCCCACGAGCAGTACTTC
CASSSIWDRGPHEQYF
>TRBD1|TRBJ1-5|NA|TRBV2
TGTGCCAGCAGGGTTGGGACAGGGAATCAGCCCCAGCATTTT
CASRVGTGNQPQHF
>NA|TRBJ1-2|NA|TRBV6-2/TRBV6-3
TGTGCCAGCAGTTATCGGAGGGGCTACACCTTC
CASSYRRGYTF
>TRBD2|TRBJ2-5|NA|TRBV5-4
TGTGCCAGCAGCTTTCAATCGGGAGGATCAGAGACCCAGTACTTC
CASSFQSGGSETQYF
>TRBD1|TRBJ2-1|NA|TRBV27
TGTGCCAGCACGCTCTCCGGGACAGGGTACGGCAATGAGCAGTTCTTC
CASTLSGTGYGNEQFF
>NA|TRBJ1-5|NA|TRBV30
TGTGCCTGGTCAGACGGCCAGGATCAGCCCCAGCATTTT
CAWSDGQDQPQHF
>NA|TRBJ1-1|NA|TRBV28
TGTGCCAGCAGTTTACTGCCCTCCGGGAGTTCTTTCTTT
CASSLLPSGSSFF
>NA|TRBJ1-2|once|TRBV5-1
TGCGCCAGCAGCTTGGGGGGGACACTTTCTAACTATGGCTACACCTTC
CASSLGGTLSNYGYTF
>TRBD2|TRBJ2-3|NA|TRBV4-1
TGCGCCAGCAGCCAAGAGGTGCCTAGCGGGGGCGCAGATACGCAGTATTTT
CASSQEVPSGGADTQYF
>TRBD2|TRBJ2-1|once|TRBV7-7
TGTGCTAGCAGCCCTAGCGGCGGCAATGAGCAGTTCTTC
CASSPSGGNEQFF
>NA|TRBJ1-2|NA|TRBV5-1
TGCGCCAGCAGCTTGTATTTGGCAGACTATGGCTACACCTTC
CASSLYLADYGYTF
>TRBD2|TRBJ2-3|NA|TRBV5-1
TGCGCCAGCAGCTTGCTCCCTCGGACTAGCGGGGGGGTTACAGATACGCAGTATTTT
CASSLLPRTSGGVTDTQYF
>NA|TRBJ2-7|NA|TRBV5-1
TGCGCCAGCAGCTCCCTGGGGCAGGGGAACGGGCAGTACTTC
CASSSLGQGNGQYF
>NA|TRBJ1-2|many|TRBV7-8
TGTGCCAGCAGCTATACATCCTTAAGTGGCTACACCTTC
CASSYTSLSGYTF
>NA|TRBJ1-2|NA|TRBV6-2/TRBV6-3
TGTGCCAGCAGTAGGACGGACTTCTATGGCTACACCTTC
CASSRTDFYGYTF
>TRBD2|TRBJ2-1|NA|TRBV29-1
TGCAGCGCTGGACTAGCGGGTATGGATGAGCAGTTCTTC
CSAGLAGMDEQFF
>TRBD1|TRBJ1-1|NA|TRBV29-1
TGCAGCGTTGACCGCCGGACAGGGCCATTGAACACTGAAGCTTTCTTT
CSVDRRTGPLNTEAFF
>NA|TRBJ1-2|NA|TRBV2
TGTGCCAGCAGTAAGACCGAGGACTATGGCTACACCTTC
CASSKTEDYGYTF
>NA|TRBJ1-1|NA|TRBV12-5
TGTGCTAGTGGGATAGACTTGAACACTGAAGCTTTCTTT
CASGIDLNTEAFF
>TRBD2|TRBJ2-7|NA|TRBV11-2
TGTGCCAGCAGCTTCGAGCGGGGGAGCTACGAGCAGTACTTC
CASSFERGSYEQYF
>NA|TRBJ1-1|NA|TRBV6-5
TGTGCCAGCAGTTACTCGTCAGTGAACACTGAAGCTTTCTTT
CASSYSSVNTEAFF
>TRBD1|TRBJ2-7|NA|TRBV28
TGTGCCAGCAGACCGGGACAGCCGACCTACGAGCAGTACTTC
CASRPGQPTYEQYF
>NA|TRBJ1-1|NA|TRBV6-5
TGTGCCAGCAGTCTCGACGGGGGCACTGAAGCTTTCTTT
CASSLDGGTEAFF
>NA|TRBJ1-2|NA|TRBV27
TGTGCCAGCAGTTTCCGCGATCCGAGGCTTTATGGCTACACCTTC
CASSFRDPRLYGYTF
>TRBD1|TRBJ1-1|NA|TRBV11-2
TGTGCCAGCAGCTTATTATTTCGGCAGGGGGCAGGAGCTGAAGCTTTCTTT
CASSLLFRQGAGAEAFF
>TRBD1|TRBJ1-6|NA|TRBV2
TGTGCCAGCAGTGATACCGGGACAGGGGGTTCACCCCTCCACTTT
CASSDTGTGGSPLHF
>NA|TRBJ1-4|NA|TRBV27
TGTGCCAGCAGTTTATTTCCCCCCCAGGAACTGGATAATGAAAAACTGTTTTTT
CASSLFPPQELDNEKLFF
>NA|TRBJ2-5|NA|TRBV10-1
TGCGCCAGCAGCCCGTCAGGGGGGCCAGGAGAGACCCAGTACTTC
CASSPSGGPGETQYF
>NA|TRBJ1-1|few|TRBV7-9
TGTGCCAGCAGCTTAGGGTCGGGCACTGAAGCTTTCTTT
CASSLGSGTEAFF
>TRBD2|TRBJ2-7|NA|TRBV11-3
TGTGCCAGCAGCTTAATCGGGGGGGAAGAGCAGTACTTC
CASSLIGGEEQYF
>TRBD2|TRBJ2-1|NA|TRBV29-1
TGCAGCGTTGATAGTGATAGCGGGAGCTACAATGAGCAGTTCTTC
CSVDSDSGSYNEQFF
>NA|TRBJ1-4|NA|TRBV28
TGTGCCAGCAGCCCCTTCGAGAATGAAAAACTGTTTTTT
CASSPFENEKLFF
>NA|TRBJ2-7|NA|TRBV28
TGTGCCAGCAGCCTGAACGGGGAGCAGTACTTC
CASSLNGEQYF
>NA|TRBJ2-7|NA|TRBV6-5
TGTGCCAGCACCCCACCCGGGGGGCGAAGCGAGCAGTACTTC
CASTPPGGRSEQYF
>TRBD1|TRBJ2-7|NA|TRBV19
TGTGCCAGTAGCGGACAGGGAGGTCATTACGAGCAGTACTTC
CASSGQGGHYEQYF
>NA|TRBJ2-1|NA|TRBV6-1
TGTGCCAGCAGTGAAGCGGGCGTTACCTACAATGAGCAGTTCTTC
CASSEAGVTYNEQFF